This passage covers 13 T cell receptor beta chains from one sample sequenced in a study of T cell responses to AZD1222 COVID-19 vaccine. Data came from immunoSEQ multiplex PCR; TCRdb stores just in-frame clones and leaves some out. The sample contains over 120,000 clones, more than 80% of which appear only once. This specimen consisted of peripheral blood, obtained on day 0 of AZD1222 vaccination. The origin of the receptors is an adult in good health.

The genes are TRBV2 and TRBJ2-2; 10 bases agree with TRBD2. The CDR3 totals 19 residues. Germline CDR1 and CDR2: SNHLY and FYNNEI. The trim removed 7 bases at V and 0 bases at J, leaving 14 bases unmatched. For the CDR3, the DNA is TGTGCCAGCATCCTCGGAAGCGGGAGGGCCCTCGCGAACACCGGGGAGCTGTTTTTT. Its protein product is CASILGSGRALANTGELFF.

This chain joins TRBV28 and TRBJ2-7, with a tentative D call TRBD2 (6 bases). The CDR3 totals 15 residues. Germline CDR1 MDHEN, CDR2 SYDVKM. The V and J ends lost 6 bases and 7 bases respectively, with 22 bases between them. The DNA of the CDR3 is TGTGCCAGCAGCCCCGGTGGTAGCGGTACCCGAGAGCAGTACTTC. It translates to CASSPGGSGTREQYF.

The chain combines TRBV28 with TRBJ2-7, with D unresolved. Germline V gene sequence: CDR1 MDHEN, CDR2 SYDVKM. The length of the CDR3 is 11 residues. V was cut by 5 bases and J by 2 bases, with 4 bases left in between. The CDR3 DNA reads TGTGCCAGCAGTATTGCCTACGAGCAGTACTTC. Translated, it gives CASSIAYEQYF.

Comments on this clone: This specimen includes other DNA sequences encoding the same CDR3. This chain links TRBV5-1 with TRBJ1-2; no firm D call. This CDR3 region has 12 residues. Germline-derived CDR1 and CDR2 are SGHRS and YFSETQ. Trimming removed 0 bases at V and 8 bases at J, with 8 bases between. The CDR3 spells CASSLDGKGYTF. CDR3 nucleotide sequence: TGCGCCAGCAGCTTGGATGGAAAAGGCTACACCTTC.

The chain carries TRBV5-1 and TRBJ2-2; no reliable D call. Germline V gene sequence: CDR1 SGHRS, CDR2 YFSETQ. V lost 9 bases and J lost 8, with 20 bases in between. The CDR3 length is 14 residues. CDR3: CATSDTMTTGELFF. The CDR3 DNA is TGCGCCACCTCCGACACAATGACCACGGGGGAGCTGTTTTTT.

The CDR3 nucleotides read TGTGCCATCAAAAGGGACAGCTTGAACACTGAAGCTTTCTTT. Encoded protein: CAIKRDSLNTEAFF. The chain recombines TRBV10-3 with TRBJ1-1; 7 nucleotides line up with TRBD1. The CDR3 runs 14 residues. CDR1 and CDR2 (germline): ENHRY, SYGVKD. V lost 7 bases, J lost 0 bases, and 5 bases stayed unmatched.

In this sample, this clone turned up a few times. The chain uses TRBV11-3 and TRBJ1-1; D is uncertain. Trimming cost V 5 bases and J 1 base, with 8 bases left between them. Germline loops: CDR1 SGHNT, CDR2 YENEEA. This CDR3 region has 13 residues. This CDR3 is CASSLSRNTEAFF. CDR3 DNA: TGTGCCAGCAGCCTCTCCAGGAACACTGAAGCTTTCTTT.

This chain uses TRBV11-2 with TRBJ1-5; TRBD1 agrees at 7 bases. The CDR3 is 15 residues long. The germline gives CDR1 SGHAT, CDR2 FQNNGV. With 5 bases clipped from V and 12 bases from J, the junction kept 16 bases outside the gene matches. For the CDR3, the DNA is TGTGCCAGCAGCCGAGGCCCGGGGACAGATGGCTACCAGCATTTT. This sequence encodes CASSRGPGTDGYQHF.

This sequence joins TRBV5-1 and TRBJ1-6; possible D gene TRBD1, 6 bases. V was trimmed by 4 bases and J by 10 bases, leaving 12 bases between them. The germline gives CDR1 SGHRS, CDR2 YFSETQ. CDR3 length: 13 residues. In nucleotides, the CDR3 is TGCGCCAGCAGCGAAGGGGGGGGATCACCCCTCCACTTT. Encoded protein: CASSEGGGSPLHF. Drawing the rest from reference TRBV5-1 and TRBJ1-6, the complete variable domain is KAGVTQTPRYLIKTRGQQVTLSCSPISGHRSVSWYQQTPGQGLQFLFEYFSETQRNKGNFPGRFSGRQFSNSRSEMNVSTLELGDSALYLCASSEGGGSPLHFGNGTRLTVT.

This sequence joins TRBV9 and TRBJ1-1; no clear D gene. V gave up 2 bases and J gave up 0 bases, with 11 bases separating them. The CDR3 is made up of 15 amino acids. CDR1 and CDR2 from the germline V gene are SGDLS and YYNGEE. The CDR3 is CASSVSFQLNTEAFF. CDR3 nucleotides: TGTGCCAGCAGCGTTTCTTTTCAATTGAACACTGAAGCTTTCTTT.

The CDR3 reads CASSARLAGVANEQFF. The CDR3 DNA follows: TGTGCCAGCAGCGCACGACTAGCGGGAGTTGCCAATGAGCAGTTCTTC. The chain combines TRBV7-3 with TRBJ2-1; 12 bases match TRBD2. Germline-derived CDR1 and CDR2 are SGHTA and FQGTGA. The CDR3 extends over 16 amino acids. After removal of 5 bases from V and 6 bases from J, the junction contained 8 bases not matched to a gene. Combining the CDR3 with reference TRBV7-3 and TRBJ2-1 gives the whole variable domain GAGVSQTPSNKVTEKGKYVELRCDPISGHTALYWYRQSLGQGPEFLIYFQGTGAADDSGLPNDRFFAVRPEGSVSTLKIQRTERGDSAVYLCASSARLAGVANEQFFGPGTRLTVL.

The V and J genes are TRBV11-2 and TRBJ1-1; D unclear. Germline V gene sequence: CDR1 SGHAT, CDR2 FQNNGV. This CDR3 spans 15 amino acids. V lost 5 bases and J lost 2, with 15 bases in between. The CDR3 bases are TGTGCCAGCAGCCCGCAGGCATTTTCAAACACTGAAGCTTTCTTT. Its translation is CASSPQAFSNTEAFF.

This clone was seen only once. CDR3: CSASNFGQYF. The DNA for the CDR3 is TGCAGTGCCTCGAATTTTGGGCAGTACTTC. The chain recombines TRBV20-1 with TRBJ2-7; D unclear. From germline, CDR1 is DFQATT and CDR2 SNEGSKA (reference sequence). The CDR3 extends over 10 amino acids. The V gene lost 6 bases and the J gene lost 9 bases, with 12 bases spanning the gap.